This T cell receptor beta chain was identified in a study of cytomegalovirus exposure and HLA in healthy donors. Study information: A prior analysis found 90 million to 120 million unique TCR beta sequences from around 180 million T cells.

The PCR employed 60 Vbeta primers together with 13 Jbeta primers. Repertoires were generated with immunoSEQ multiplex PCR, while TCRdb's copy carries only in-frame clones and drops some. The data hold 55,000 to 70,000 clones, with less than 85% observed a single time. In germline, CDR1 is SGHRS, CDR2 YFSETQ. The CDR3 is 15 residues long. Trimming cost V 0 bases and J 0 bases, with 6 bases left between them. The TCR sequence derives from a woman aged 55 to 70 in good health and CMV-seropositive. Sequencing used PBMCs. V gene TRBV5-1 combines with J gene TRBJ1-4; no clear D. The CDR3 is CASSLAQATNEKLFF. In DNA, the CDR3 is TGCGCCAGCAGCTTGGCCCAGGCAACTAATGAAAAACTGTTTTTT.